This T cell receptor (beta chain) emerged from a study of blood T cell repertoires in COVID-19. The overall study: Samples taken during acute and convalescent COVID-19 were collected in the United States, Italy and Spain.

In the study's own analysis: Researchers report that nucleated cell counts were estimated from reference gene primer amplification. Data came from immunoSEQ multiplex PCR; TCRdb stores just in-frame clones and leaves some out. The V and J calls and the clone size are those of that table, but D and trimming were determined from the DNA. The data hold 200,000 to 250,000 clones, with about 87% observed a single time. This CDR3 is 20 amino acids long. V lost 3 bases and J lost 4; bases outside the gene matches: 14. The V gene's germline CDR1 is KGHDR and CDR2 SFDVKD. The rearrangement uses TRBV24-1 and TRBJ2-5; TRBD2 agrees at 15 bases. Sequenced material: peripheral blood. This sequence originates from a woman aged 30 to 39 with COVID-19, enrolled during active disease. The CDR3 DNA reads TGTGCCACCAGTGATCCTCTTCCGGGACTAGCGGGAGGTGTGGGAGAGACCCAGTACTTC. Translated, it gives CATSDPLPGLAGGVGETQYF.